A single sample gave rise to the 10 T cell receptor beta chains below, sequenced in a study of T cells in Graves' hyperthyroidism and ophthalmopathy. RNA transcripts yielded amplified TCR beta CDR3 regions. Initially, a first-round RT-PCR of the TCR CDR3 employed the HTBI primer set. TCRdb re-derived calls from the multiplex PCR reads in MiXCR, one entry per CDR3 protein. The profile shows hundreds of thousands of distinct CDR3 sequences, roughly 37% of them singletons. The source material was blood. These receptors came from a man younger than 35 with Graves' hyperthyroidism.

This sequence joins TRBV4-1 and TRBJ1-2; 8 nucleotides align to TRBD1. V trimming: 5 bases; J trimming: 4 bases; junction bases outside the gene matches: 12. The length of the CDR3 is 16 residues. Germline assignment: CDR1 MGHRA and CDR2 YSYEKL. The CDR3 region has the DNA TGCGCCAGCAGCACACGGACAGGGACTTTTTCCTATGGCTACACCTTC. Its protein product is CASSTRTGTFSYGYTF.

This sequence joins TRBV15 and TRBJ2-7, with a tentative D call TRBD1 (6 bases). V was pared by 11 bases and J by 2 bases, with 13 bases between. CDR1 is LNHNV, CDR2 YYDKDF, per germline (reference sequence). The CDR3 spans 12 residues. CDR3 residues: CAPDSATYEQYF. CDR3 DNA sequence: TGTGCCCCGGACAGTGCGACCTACGAGCAGTACTTC.

The V call is TRBV19, the J call TRBJ2-5; 8 positions match TRBD1. Per the germline V gene, CDR1 is LNHDA and CDR2 is SQIVND (reference sequence). The J segment lost 2 bases and the V segment lost 10 bases, leaving 12 bases of the junction unmatched. This CDR3 is 15 amino acids long. CDR3 sequence (DNA): TGTGCCACTGGTCGGGGGAGGACAGGGCAAGAGACCCAGTACTTC. Its protein product is CATGRGRTGQETQYF.

This clonotype showed up many times. This chain joins TRBV19 and TRBJ1-5; D remains ambiguous. Trimming left V 5 bases short and J 11 bases short, with 16 bases between. The CDR3 has 13 amino acids. Per germline, CDR1 LNHDA and CDR2 SQIVND (reference sequence). The CDR3 protein is CASSADRDGAQHF. The CDR3 DNA reads TGTGCCAGTAGTGCGGACCGGGATGGAGCCCAGCATTTT.

V and J are TRBV7-2 and TRBJ2-7, with 7 bases aligning to TRBD1. V was pared by 6 bases and J by 2 bases, with 13 bases of the junction left unmatched. The length of the CDR3 is 16 residues. Germline CDR1 SGHTA, CDR2 FQGNSA. CDR3 nucleotide sequence: TGTGCCAGCAGTTCCTTAATGTGGGACAGTGCCTACGAGCAGTACTTC. Protein: CASSSLMWDSAYEQYF.

This rearrangement joins TRBV15 to TRBJ2-5; no firm D call. The CDR3 spans 15 residues. Germline V gene sequence: CDR1 LNHNV, CDR2 YYDKDF (reference sequence). V lost 0 bases and J lost 5, with 13 bases in between. The CDR3 loop reads CATSRDRSYAETQYF. The CDR3 DNA sequence: TGTGCCACCAGCAGAGACAGGTCCTACGCGGAGACCCAGTACTTC.

There are a few counts of this clonotype. The chain has TRBV5-1 and TRBJ2-7; D might be TRBD2 (5 bases). Per the germline V gene, CDR1 is SGHRS and CDR2 is YFSETQ. With 4 bases removed from V and 5 bases from J, the gap between germline ends came to 13 bases. This CDR3 region has 13 residues. CDR3 sequence: CASSPPGRDEQYF. The CDR3 DNA is TGCGCCAGCAGCCCGCCCGGGCGGGACGAGCAGTACTTC. Based on the CDR3 plus reference TRBV5-1 and TRBJ2-7, the full variable domain is KAGVTQTPRYLIKTRGQQVTLSCSPISGHRSVSWYQQTPGQGLQFLFEYFSETQRNKGNFPGRFSGRQFSNSRSEMNVSTLELGDSALYLCASSPPGRDEQYFGPGTRLTVT.

This clonotype was seen a handful of times. This sequence joins TRBV9 and TRBJ2-7, with TRBD2 matching over 7 bases. V dropped 4 bases and J dropped 7; count of bases not matched to a gene: 11. CDR1 and CDR2 from the germline V gene are SGDLS and YYNGEE. This CDR3 spans 14 amino acids. The chain's CDR3 is CASSPSLGLGEQYF. As DNA, the CDR3 is TGTGCCAGCAGCCCCTCCCTCGGACTAGGGGAGCAGTACTTC.

The chain employs TRBV5-1 and TRBJ2-7; D not resolved. Trimming removed 7 bases at V and 5 bases at J, with 13 bases between. The germline CDR1 and CDR2 sequences are SGHRS and YFSETQ. This CDR3 has 12 residues. The CDR3 loop is CASRDPPNEQYF. For the CDR3, the DNA is TGCGCCAGCCGAGACCCCCCGAACGAGCAGTACTTC.

The V and J genes are TRBV25-1 and TRBJ2-3, with D unresolved. CDR1 and CDR2 from the germline V gene are MGHDK and SYGVNS. The V end was cut by 0 bases, the J end by 3 bases, with 1 base between. The CDR3 runs 12 residues. CDR3 nucleotide sequence: TGTGCCAGCAGTGAATATACAGATACGCAGTATTTT. It specifies CASSEYTDTQYF. The variable domain in full, completed from reference TRBV25-1 and TRBJ2-3, reads EADIYQTPRYLVIGTGKKITLECSQTMGHDKMYWYQQDPGMELHLIHYSYGVNSTEKGDLSSESTVSRIRTEHFPLTLESARPSHTSQYLCASSEYTDTQYFGPGTRLTVL.